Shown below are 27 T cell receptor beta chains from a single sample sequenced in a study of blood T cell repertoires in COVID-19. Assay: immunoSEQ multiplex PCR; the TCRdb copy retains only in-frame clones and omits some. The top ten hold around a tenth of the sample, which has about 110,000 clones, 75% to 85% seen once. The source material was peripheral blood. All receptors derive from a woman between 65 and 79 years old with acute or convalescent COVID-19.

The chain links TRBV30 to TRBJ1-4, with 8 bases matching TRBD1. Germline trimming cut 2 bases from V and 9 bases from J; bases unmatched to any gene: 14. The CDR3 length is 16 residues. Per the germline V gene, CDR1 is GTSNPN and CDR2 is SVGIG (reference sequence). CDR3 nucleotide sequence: TGTGCCTGGAGTCACCCTGGGACAGGAGGGCTGCAAAAACTGTTTTTT. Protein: CAWSHPGTGGLQKLFF.

CDR3 sequence (DNA): TGTGCCAGCAGCTTAGGTGGCAGTACGCACTATGGCTACACCTTC. It is translated as CASSLGGSTHYGYTF. This sequence joins TRBV7-9 and TRBJ1-2; D not certain. V was clipped by 1 base and J by 3 bases, with 12 bases between them. There are 15 residues in the CDR3. The germline gives CDR1 SEHNR, CDR2 FQNEAQ (reference sequence). The whole variable domain, remainder taken from reference TRBV7-9 and TRBJ1-2, is DTGVSQNPRHKITKRGQNVTFRCDPISEHNRLYWYRQTLGQGPEFLTYFQNEAQLEKSRLLSDRFSAERPKGSFSTLEIQRTEQGDSAMYLCASSLGGSTHYGYTFGSGTRLTVV.

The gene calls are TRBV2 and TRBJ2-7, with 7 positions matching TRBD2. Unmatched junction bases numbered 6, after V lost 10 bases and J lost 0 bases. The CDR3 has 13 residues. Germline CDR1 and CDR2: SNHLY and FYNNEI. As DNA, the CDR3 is TGTGCCAAGCAACTAGCGAGCTCCTACGAGCAGTACTTC. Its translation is CAKQLASSYEQYF.

The CDR3 here is CASSFAGTRFLNEQFF. CDR3 coding DNA: TGTGCCAGCAGCTTTGCCGGGACTAGATTTTTAAATGAGCAGTTCTTC. The chain joins TRBV11-2 to TRBJ2-1, with 8 bases identical to TRBD2. Trimming cost V 3 bases and J 7 bases; bases outside gene matches: 11. The CDR3 contains 16 residues. CDR1 is SGHAT, CDR2 FQNNGV, per germline.

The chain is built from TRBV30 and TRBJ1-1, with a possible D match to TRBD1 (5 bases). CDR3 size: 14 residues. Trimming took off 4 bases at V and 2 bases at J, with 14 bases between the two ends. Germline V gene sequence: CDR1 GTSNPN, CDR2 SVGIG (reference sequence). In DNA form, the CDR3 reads TGTGCCTGGAACCGCGACAGAGCCAACACTGAAGCTTTCTTT. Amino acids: CAWNRDRANTEAFF.

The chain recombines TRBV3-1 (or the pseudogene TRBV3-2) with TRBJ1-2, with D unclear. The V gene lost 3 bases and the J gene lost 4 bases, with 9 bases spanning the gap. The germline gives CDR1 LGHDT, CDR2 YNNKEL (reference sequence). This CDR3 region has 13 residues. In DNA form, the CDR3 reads TGTGCCAGCAGCCACCTGGCGGTCTATGGCTACACCTTC. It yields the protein CASSHLAVYGYTF.

CDR3 in amino acids: CASSQERTSGPDTQYF. The CDR3 DNA follows: TGTGCCAGCAGCCAAGAACGGACTAGCGGACCTGATACGCAGTATTTT. The chain is built from TRBV4-2 and TRBJ2-3, with TRBD2 identical over 10 bases. CDR3 size: 16 residues. Unmatched junction bases numbered 6, after V lost 0 bases and J lost 6 bases. Germline V lookup: CDR1 LGHNA, CDR2 YNFKEQ.

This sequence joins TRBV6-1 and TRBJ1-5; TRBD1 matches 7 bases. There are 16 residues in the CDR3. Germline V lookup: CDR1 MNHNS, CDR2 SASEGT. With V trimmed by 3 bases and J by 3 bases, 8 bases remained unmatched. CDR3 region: CASSDKGRGYNQPQHF. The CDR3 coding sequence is TGTGCCAGCAGTGATAAGGGCAGGGGGTACAATCAGCCCCAGCATTTT.

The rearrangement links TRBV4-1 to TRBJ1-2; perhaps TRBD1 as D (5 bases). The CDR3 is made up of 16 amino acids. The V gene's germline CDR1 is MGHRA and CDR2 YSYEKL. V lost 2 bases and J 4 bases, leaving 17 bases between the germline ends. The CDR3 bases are TGCGCCAGCAGCCAAATCGTGGTAGGGGACTCCTATGGCTACACCTTC. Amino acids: CASSQIVVGDSYGYTF.

CDR3 sequence: CASSSLRTGGDEQYF. The CDR3 DNA reads TGTGCCAGCAGTAGCCTAAGGACAGGGGGCGACGAGCAGTACTTC. The V gene is TRBV6-5, the J gene TRBJ2-7, with 11 bases matching TRBD1. Germline CDR1 and CDR2: MNHEY and SVGAGI. This CDR3 has 15 residues. J lost 5 bases, V lost 5 bases, and 8 bases had no gene match.

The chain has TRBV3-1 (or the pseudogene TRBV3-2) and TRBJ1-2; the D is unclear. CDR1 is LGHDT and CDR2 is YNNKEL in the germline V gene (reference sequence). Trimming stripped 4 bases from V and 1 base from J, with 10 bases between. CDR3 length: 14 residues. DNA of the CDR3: TGTGCCAGCAGCCGGCAGGATATTAACTATGGCTACACCTTC. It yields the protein CASSRQDINYGYTF.

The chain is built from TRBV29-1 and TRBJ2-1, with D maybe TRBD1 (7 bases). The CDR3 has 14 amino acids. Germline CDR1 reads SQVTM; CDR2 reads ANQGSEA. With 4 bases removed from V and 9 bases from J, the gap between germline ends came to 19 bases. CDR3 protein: CSVGTGGGTAEQFF. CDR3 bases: TGCAGCGTTGGGACAGGCGGCGGGACGGCTGAGCAGTTCTTC.

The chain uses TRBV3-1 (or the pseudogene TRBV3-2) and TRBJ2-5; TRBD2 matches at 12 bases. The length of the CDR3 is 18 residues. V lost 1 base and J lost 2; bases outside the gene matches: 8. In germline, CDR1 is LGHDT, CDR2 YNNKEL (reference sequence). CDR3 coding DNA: TGTGCCAGCAGCCAAGTCCCTCCAGGACTAGCGGGACAAGAGACCCAGTACTTC. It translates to CASSQVPPGLAGQETQYF.

The CDR3 sequence: CASALTGKGEAFF. The CDR3, as DNA: TGTGCCAGCGCCCTTACAGGGAAGGGGGAAGCTTTCTTT. V and J are TRBV12-3 or TRBV12-4 and TRBJ1-1; maybe TRBD1 (6 bases). The CDR3 is 13 amino acids. Trimming took off 8 bases at V and 8 bases at J, with 18 bases between the two ends.

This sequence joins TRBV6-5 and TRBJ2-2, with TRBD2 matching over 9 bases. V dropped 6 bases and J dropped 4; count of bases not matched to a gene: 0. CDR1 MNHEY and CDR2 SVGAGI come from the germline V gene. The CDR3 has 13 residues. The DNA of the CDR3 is TGTGCCAGCAGGACTAGCGGCACCGGGGAGCTGTTTTTT. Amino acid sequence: CASRTSGTGELFF.

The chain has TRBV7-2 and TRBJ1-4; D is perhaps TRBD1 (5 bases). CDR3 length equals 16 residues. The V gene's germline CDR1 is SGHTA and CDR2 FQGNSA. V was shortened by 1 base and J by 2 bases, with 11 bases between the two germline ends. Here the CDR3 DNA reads TGTGCCAGCAGCTTAGACAGCGGGGGGACTAATGAAAAACTGTTTTTT. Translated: CASSLDSGGTNEKLFF.

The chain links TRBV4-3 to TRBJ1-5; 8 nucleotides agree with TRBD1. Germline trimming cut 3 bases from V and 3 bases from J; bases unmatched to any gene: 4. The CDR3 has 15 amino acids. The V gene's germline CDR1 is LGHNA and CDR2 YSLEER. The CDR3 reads CASSHRTGNNQPQHF. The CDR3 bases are TGCGCCAGCAGCCACCGGACAGGGAACAATCAGCCCCAGCATTTT.

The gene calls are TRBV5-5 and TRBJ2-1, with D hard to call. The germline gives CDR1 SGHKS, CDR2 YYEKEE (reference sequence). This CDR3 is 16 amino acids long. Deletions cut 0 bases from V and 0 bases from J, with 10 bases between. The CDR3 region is CASSLDGYYSYNEQFF. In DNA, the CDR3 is TGTGCCAGCAGCTTGGATGGATACTACTCCTACAATGAGCAGTTCTTC.

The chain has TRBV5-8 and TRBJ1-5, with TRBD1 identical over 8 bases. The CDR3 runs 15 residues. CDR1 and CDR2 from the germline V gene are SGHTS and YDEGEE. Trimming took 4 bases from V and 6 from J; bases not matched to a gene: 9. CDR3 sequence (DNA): TGTGCCAGCAGCCGAGGACAGGGAATAATTCAGCCCCAGCATTTT. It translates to CASSRGQGIIQPQHF.

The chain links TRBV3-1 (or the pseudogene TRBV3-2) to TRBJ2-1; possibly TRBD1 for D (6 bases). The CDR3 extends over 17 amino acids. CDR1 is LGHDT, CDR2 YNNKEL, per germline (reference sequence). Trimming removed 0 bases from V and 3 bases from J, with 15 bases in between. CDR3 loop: CASSQDGNRDGYNEQFF. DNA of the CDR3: TGTGCCAGCAGCCAAGACGGGAACAGGGATGGCTACAATGAGCAGTTCTTC.

The CDR3: CASSFRVPSSYNEQFF. The CDR3, as DNA: TGTGCCAGCAGTTTCCGGGTCCCTAGCTCCTACAATGAGCAGTTCTTC. The chain is built from TRBV27 and TRBJ2-1; D remains ambiguous. V was cut by 3 bases and J by 0 bases, with 12 bases left in between. The CDR3 totals 16 residues. The germline gives CDR1 MNHEY, CDR2 SMNVEV (reference sequence).

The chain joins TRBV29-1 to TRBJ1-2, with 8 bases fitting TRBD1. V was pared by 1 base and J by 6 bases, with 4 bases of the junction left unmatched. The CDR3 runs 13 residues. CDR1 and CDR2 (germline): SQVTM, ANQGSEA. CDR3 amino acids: CSVEVGTGHGYTF. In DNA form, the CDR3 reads TGCAGCGTTGAAGTTGGGACAGGTCATGGCTACACCTTC.

The CDR3 nucleotides read TGTGCCAGCAGTTTGACAGCTCCCGGAAACACCATATATTTT. Translation gives CASSLTAPGNTIYF. The chain combines TRBV28 with TRBJ1-3, with D tentatively TRBD1 (5 bases). Trimming removed 3 bases from V and 4 bases from J, with 10 bases in between. There are 14 residues in the CDR3. In germline, CDR1 is MDHEN, CDR2 SYDVKM.

This CDR3 is CASSQGSQVMNTEAFF. CDR3 sequence (DNA): TGCGCCAGCAGCCAAGGGTCGCAGGTCATGAACACTGAAGCTTTCTTT. V and J are TRBV4-1 and TRBJ1-1; no firm D call. CDR1 MGHRA and CDR2 YSYEKL come from the germline V gene. The CDR3 runs to 16 residues. Between the trimmed V and J ends, which lost 1 base and 0 bases, there was a span of 12 bases.

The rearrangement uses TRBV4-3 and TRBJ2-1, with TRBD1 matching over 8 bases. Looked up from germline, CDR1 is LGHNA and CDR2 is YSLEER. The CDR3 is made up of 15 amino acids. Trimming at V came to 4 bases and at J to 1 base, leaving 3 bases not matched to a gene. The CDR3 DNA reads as TGCGCCAGCAGCCCTGGACAGGGATCCTACAATGAGCAGTTCTTC. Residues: CASSPGQGSYNEQFF.

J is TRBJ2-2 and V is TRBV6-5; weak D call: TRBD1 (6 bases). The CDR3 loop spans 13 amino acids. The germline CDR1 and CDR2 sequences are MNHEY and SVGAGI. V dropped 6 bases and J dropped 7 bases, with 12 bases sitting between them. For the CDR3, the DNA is TGTGCCAGCAGCCTGACAGGCGTCGGGGAGCTGTTTTTT. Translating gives CASSLTGVGELFF.

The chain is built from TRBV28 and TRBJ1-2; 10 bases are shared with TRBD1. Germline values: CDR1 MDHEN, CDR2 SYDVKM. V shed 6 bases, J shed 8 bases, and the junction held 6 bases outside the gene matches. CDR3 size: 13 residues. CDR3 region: CASRGQGYWGYTF. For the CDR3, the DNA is TGTGCCAGCAGGGGACAGGGGTATTGGGGCTACACCTTC.